The 12 T cell receptor beta chains below all came from one sample that was sequenced in a study of beta chain features in type 1 diabetes. Their specific antigens are unknown. Expressed TCRB transcripts were sequenced, since all the RNA that had been isolated was reverse transcribed. TCRdb keeps only in-frame clones here, not all; method: immunoSEQ multiplex PCR. This table holds roughly 340,000 clones, about 13% found once. Study results and limitations: Across all four CD4+ subsets, people with type 1 diabetes showed modestly shorter TCRB CDR3s.

Sequencing was performed on naive CD4+ T cells from blood. These receptors all stem from a woman under 30 with type 1 diabetes.

The J gene is TRBJ2-6, the V gene TRBV5-1; 8 bases map to TRBD1. Germline assignment: CDR1 SGHRS and CDR2 YFSETQ. This CDR3 comprises 18 residues. V gave up 3 bases and J gave up 0 bases; unmatched junction bases: 8. The CDR3 sequence: CASSYNLGQGSGANVLTF. Here the CDR3 DNA reads TGCGCCAGCAGCTATAACCTCGGACAGGGCTCTGGGGCCAACGTCCTGACTTTC.

This clone was counted a few times. V is TRBV30 and J is TRBJ2-7; 7 bases fit TRBD2. V gave up 2 bases and J gave up 2 bases; unmatched junction bases: 6. The V gene's germline CDR1 is GTSNPN and CDR2 SVGIG (reference sequence). The CDR3 extends over 14 amino acids. This chain's CDR3 is CAWSLRAGPYEQYF. The CDR3 bases are TGTGCCTGGAGTCTACGAGCGGGACCCTACGAGCAGTACTTC.

This chain joins TRBV19 and TRBJ2-7; 7 bases are a match to TRBD1. With V trimmed by 4 bases and J by 0 bases, 9 bases remained unmatched. Germline loops: CDR1 LNHDA, CDR2 SQIVND (reference sequence). The CDR3 has 16 residues. The CDR3 protein is CASSSLTGQPSYEQYF. For the CDR3, the DNA is TGTGCCAGTAGTAGTTTAACGGGACAGCCCTCCTACGAGCAGTACTTC.

This clone was counted a few times. The chain has TRBV9 and TRBJ2-5; TRBD2 matches at 7 bases. Germline values: CDR1 SGDLS, CDR2 YYNGEE. The CDR3 has 16 amino acids. Trimming cost V 4 bases and J 1 base; bases outside gene matches: 10. Written as DNA, the CDR3 is TGTGCCAGCAGCCCCGGGCCTAGCGGTTTCCAAGAGACCCAGTACTTC. Its protein product is CASSPGPSGFQETQYF.

This clone was seen only a few times. V is TRBV15 and J is TRBJ2-5, with TRBD1 identical over 9 bases. This CDR3 is built from 15 residues. The germline V gene has CDR1 LNHNV and CDR2 YYDKDF (reference sequence). The V gene end was trimmed by 0 bases and the J gene end by 5 bases; junction bases not matched to a gene: 4. CDR3 bases: TGTGCCACCAGCAGAGAACAGGGGGCTCTCGAGACCCAGTACTTC. Translation: CATSREQGALETQYF.

This clone was detected only a few times. This chain uses TRBV5-1 with TRBJ1-1; 7 nucleotides line up with TRBD1. The CDR3 contains 14 residues. Germline values: CDR1 SGHRS, CDR2 YFSETQ. V shed 3 bases, J shed 5 bases, and the junction held 7 bases outside the gene matches. CDR3 amino acids: CASSSQGGVTEAFF. Here the CDR3 DNA reads TGCGCCAGCAGCTCGCAGGGGGGCGTGACTGAAGCTTTCTTT.

This clone has a handful of counts. At one of its ends the junction is not consistent with the germline gene, which may arise from a read error. The J gene is TRBJ1-1, the V gene TRBV4-3, with D maybe TRBD1 (5 bases). Germline assignment: CDR1 LGHNA and CDR2 YSLEER. The CDR3 is 16 residues long. The DNA for the CDR3 is TGCGCCAGCAGCCAAGACCGAATCGGAGGGACTGGGCTTTCGATCTTT. Protein: CASSQDRIGGTGLSIF.

This chain connects TRBV7-6 to TRBJ2-2; D is possibly TRBD2 (6 bases). V was clipped by 6 bases and J by 3 bases, with 11 bases between them. There are 14 residues in the CDR3. Germline values: CDR1 SGHVS, CDR2 FNYEAQ. DNA for the CDR3: TGTGCCAGCAGTTGGGGGAGGTACACCGGGGAGCTGTTTTTT. Its translation: CASSWGRYTGELFF. Using reference TRBV7-6 and TRBJ2-2 for the parts outside the CDR3, the full variable domain is GAGVSQSPRYKVTKRGQDVALRCDPISGHVSLYWYRQALGQGPEFLTYFNYEAQQDKSGLPNDRFSAERPEGSISTLTIQRTEQRDSAMYRCASSWGRYTGELFFGEGSRLTVL.

A few counts support this clone. The V call is TRBV4-3, the J call TRBJ1-2; D is ambiguous. This CDR3 region has 16 residues. The V and J ends lost 0 bases and 0 bases respectively, with 11 bases between them. The germline CDR1 and CDR2 sequences are LGHNA and YSLEER. The CDR3: CASSQDLRGTNYGYTF. The CDR3 DNA reads as TGCGCCAGCAGCCAAGATCTACGGGGAACTAACTATGGCTACACCTTC.

This clone was seen only a few times. This sequence joins TRBV14 and TRBJ2-5; D uncertain. The germline gives CDR1 SGHDN, CDR2 FVKESK. V lost 2 bases and J lost 4, with 8 bases in between. The CDR3 is 13 residues long. CDR3 loop: CASSQQSVETQYF. The CDR3 nucleotides are TGTGCCAGCAGCCAACAGTCTGTAGAGACCCAGTACTTC.

This clone turned up a few times. The J gene is TRBJ2-7, the V gene TRBV7-9, with D perhaps TRBD1 (5 bases). The ends were cut back, 1 base at V and 8 bases at J, with 12 bases in the middle. The CDR3 runs 13 residues. Germline CDR1 and CDR2: SEHNR and FQNEAQ (reference sequence). The DNA for the CDR3 is TGTGCCAGCAGCTTAGAACAGGCGTCACAGCAGTACTTC. It codes for CASSLEQASQQYF. The full variable domain, in which reference TRBV7-9 and TRBJ2-7 provide the parts outside the CDR3, is DTGVSQNPRHKITKRGQNVTFRCDPISEHNRLYWYRQTLGQGPEFLTYFQNEAQLEKSRLLSDRFSAERPKGSFSTLEIQRTEQGDSAMYLCASSLEQASQQYFGPGTRLTVT.

This clone has a handful of counts. The chain has TRBV28 and TRBJ1-2; 7 bases fit TRBD1. In germline, CDR1 is MDHEN, CDR2 SYDVKM. The V gene end was trimmed by 7 bases and the J gene end by 3 bases; junction bases not matched to a gene: 5. The CDR3 contains 13 residues. The CDR3 protein is CASTGQVDYGYTF. CDR3 sequence (DNA): TGTGCCAGCACAGGACAGGTTGACTATGGCTACACCTTC.